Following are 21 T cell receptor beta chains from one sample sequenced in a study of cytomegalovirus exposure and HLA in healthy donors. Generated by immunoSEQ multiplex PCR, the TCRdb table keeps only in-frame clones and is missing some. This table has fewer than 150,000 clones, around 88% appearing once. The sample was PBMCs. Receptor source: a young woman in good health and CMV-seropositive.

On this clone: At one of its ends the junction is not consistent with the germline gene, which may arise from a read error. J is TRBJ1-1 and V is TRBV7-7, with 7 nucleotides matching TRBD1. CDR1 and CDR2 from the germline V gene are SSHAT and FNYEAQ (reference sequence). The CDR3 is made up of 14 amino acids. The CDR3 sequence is CASSPGGMNTEAFF. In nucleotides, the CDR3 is TGTGCTAGCAGCCCAGGGGGTATGAACACTGAAGCTTTCTTT.

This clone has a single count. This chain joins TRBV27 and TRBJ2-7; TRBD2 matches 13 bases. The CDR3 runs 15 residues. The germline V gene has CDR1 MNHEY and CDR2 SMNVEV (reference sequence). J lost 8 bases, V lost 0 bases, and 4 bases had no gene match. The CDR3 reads CASSLSGLAGAKQYF. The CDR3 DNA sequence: TGTGCCAGCAGTTTATCAGGACTAGCGGGAGCGAAGCAGTACTTC.

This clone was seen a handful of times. CDR3 amino acids: CASSLGRLALYEQYF. The CDR3 nucleotides are TGTGCCAGCAGCTTAGGCAGGCTAGCCCTCTACGAGCAGTACTTC. The chain uses TRBV13 and TRBJ2-7; tentatively, D is TRBD2 (5 bases). There are 15 residues in the CDR3. Germline lookup yields CDR1 PRHDT and CDR2 FYEKMQ (reference sequence). V lost 0 bases, J lost 3 bases, and 12 bases lay in between.

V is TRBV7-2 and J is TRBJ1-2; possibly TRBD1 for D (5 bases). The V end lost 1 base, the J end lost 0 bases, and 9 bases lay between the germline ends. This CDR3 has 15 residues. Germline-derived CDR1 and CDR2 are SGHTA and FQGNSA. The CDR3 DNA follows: TGTGCCAGCAGCTTAGGACAGATAGCTAACTATGGCTACACCTTC. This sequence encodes CASSLGQIANYGYTF.

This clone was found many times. The CDR3 sequence: CAWSRQVNEQFF. Here the CDR3 DNA reads TGTGCCTGGAGTAGGCAGGTCAATGAGCAGTTCTTC. The chain carries TRBV30 and TRBJ2-1; D gene ambiguous. V shed 2 bases and J shed 6 bases, with 8 bases lying between them. From germline, CDR1 is GTSNPN and CDR2 SVGIG (reference sequence). The CDR3 has 12 amino acids.

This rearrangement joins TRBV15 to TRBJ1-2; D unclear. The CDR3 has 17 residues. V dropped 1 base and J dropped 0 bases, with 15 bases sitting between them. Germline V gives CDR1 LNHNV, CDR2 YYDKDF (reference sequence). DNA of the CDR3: TGTGCCACCAGCAGAGGACAAACCGGCGGGGCTAACTATGGCTACACCTTC. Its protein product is CATSRGQTGGANYGYTF.

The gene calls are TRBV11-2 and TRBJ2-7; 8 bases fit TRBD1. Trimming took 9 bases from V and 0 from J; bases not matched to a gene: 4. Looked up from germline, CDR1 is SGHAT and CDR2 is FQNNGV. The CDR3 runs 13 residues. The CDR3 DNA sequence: TGTGCCAGTTTGGGACAGGCCTCCTACGAGCAGTACTTC. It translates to CASLGQASYEQYF.

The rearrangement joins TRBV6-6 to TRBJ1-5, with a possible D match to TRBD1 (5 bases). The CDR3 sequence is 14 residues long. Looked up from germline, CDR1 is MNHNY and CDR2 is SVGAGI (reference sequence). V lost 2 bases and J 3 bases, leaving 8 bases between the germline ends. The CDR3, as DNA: TGTGCCAGCAGTTACCCGGACAACAATCAGCCCCAGCATTTT. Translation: CASSYPDNNQPQHF.

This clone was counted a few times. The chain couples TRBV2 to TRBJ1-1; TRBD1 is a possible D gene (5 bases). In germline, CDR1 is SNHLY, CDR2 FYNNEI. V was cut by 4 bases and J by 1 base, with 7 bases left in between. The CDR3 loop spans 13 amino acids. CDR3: CASSAGANTEAFF. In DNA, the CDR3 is TGTGCCAGCAGTGCTGGGGCGAACACTGAAGCTTTCTTT.

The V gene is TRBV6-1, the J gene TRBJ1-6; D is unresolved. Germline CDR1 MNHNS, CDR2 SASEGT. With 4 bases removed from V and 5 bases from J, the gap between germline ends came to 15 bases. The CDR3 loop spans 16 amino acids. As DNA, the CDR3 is TGTGCCAGCAGTGGAATCCCGGGAAGGAATAATTCACCCCTCCACTTT. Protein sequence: CASSGIPGRNNSPLHF.

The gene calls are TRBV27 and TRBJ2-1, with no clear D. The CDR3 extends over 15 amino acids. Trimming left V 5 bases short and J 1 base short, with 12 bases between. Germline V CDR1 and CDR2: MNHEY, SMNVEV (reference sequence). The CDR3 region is CASSPSDFSYNEQFF. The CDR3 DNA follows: TGTGCCAGCAGTCCAAGCGACTTTTCCTACAATGAGCAGTTCTTC.

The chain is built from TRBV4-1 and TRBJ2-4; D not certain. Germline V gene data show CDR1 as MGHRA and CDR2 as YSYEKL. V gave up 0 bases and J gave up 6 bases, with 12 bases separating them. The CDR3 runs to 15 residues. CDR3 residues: CASSQDSSMLNIQYF. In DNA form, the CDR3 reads TGCGCCAGCAGCCAAGATAGTTCGATGTTAAACATTCAGTACTTC.

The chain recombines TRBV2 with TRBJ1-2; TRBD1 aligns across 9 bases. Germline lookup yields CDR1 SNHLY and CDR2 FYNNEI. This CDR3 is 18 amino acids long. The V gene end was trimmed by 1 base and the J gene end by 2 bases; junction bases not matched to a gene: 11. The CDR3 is CASSEDRTGVRSNYGYTF. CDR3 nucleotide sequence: TGTGCCAGCAGTGAAGACCGGACAGGGGTAAGATCGAACTATGGCTACACCTTC.

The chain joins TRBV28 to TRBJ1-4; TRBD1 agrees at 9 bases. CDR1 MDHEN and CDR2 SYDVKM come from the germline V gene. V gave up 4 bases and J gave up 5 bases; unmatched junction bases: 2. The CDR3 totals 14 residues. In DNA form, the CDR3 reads TGTGCCAGCAGTTCAGGGACAGGGAATGAAAAACTGTTTTTT. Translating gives CASSSGTGNEKLFF.

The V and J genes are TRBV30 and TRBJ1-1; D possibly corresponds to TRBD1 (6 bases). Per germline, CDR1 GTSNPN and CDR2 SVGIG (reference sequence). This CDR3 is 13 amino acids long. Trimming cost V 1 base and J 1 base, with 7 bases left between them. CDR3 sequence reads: CAWSGTENTEAFF. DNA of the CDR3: TGTGCCTGGAGTGGGACAGAGAACACTGAAGCTTTCTTT.

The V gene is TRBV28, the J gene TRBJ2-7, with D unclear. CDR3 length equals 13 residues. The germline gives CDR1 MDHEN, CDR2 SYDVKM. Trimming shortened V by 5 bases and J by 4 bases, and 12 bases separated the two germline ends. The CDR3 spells CASSLTTQYEQYF. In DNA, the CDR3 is TGTGCCAGCAGTCTCACGACTCAGTACGAGCAGTACTTC.

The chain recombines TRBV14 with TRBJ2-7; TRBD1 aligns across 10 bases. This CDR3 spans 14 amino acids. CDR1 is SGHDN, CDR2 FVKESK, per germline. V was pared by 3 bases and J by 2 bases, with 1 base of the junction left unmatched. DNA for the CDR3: TGTGCCAGCAGCCACGACAGGGGGCCCTACGAGCAGTACTTC. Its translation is CASSHDRGPYEQYF.

CDR3 sequence reads: CASSFTIDRTSREQYF. CDR3 nucleotides: TGTGCCAGCAGTTTCACTATCGACAGAACCTCGCGGGAGCAGTACTTC. The chain carries TRBV2 and TRBJ2-7; D is possibly TRBD1 (5 bases). The CDR3 runs 16 residues. Germline V lookup: CDR1 SNHLY, CDR2 FYNNEI. V shed 5 bases and J shed 7 bases, with 24 bases lying between them.

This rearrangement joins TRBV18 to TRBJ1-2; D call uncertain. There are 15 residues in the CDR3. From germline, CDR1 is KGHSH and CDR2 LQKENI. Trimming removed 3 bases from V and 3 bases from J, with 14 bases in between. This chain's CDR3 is CASSPLAGIDYGYTF. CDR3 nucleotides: TGTGCCAGCTCACCGCTAGCCGGGATCGACTATGGCTACACCTTC.

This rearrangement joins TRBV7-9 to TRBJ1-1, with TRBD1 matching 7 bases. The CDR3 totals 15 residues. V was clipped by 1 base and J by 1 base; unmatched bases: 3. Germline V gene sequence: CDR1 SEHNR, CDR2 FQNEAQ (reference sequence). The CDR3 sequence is CASSLGDSKNTEAFF. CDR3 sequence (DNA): TGTGCCAGCAGCTTAGGGGACAGCAAGAACACTGAAGCTTTCTTT.

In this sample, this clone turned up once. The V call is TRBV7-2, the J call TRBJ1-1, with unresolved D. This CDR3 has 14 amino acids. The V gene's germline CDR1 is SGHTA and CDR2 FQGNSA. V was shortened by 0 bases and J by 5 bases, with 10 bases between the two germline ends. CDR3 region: CASSLAGIGTEAFF. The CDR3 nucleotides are TGTGCCAGCAGCTTAGCCGGGATTGGGACTGAAGCTTTCTTT.